These 11 T cell receptor beta chains share one sample of origin, sequenced in a study of T-cell reconstitution after alpha-beta-depleted transplantation in children. Molecular barcoding with unique molecular identifiers was used for the TCRbeta library. TCRdb reprocessed the PCR reads with MiXCR, giving one entry per CDR3 protein. The sample consists of around 200,000 distinct CDR3 sequences, around 9.6% of them appearing once. The sequences come from PBMCs from the stem cell graft donor, collected from the stem cell graft. All receptors derive from a human donor who donated a stem cell graft to a child with acute lymphoblastic leukemia.

This clonotype was observed at least ten times. The rearrangement links TRBV7-2 to TRBJ2-2; TRBD1 aligns across 9 bases. The CDR3 extends over 15 amino acids. Germline V gene lookup returns CDR1 SGHTA and CDR2 FQGNSA. The junction had 4 bases not matched to a gene; V was cut back by 5 bases and J by 3 bases. The CDR3 protein is CASSRDRVDTGELFF. DNA for the CDR3: TGTGCCAGCAGCAGGGACAGGGTGGACACCGGGGAGCTGTTTTTT.

This chain's CDR3 is CASSQEGWSSDEQFF. The DNA for the CDR3 is TGTGCCAGCAGCCAAGAGGGGTGGAGCTCCGATGAGCAGTTCTTC. The chain has TRBV14 and TRBJ2-1; D gene unclear. CDR1 and CDR2 (germline): SGHDN, FVKESK. The V and J ends lost 0 bases and 8 bases respectively, with 14 bases between them. CDR3 length: 15 residues. The whole variable domain, filled in from reference TRBV14 and TRBJ2-1, reads EAGVTQFPSHSVIEKGQTVTLRCDPISGHDNLYWYRRVMGKEIKFLLHFVKESKQDESGMPNNRFLAERTGGTYSTLKVQPAELEDSGVYFCASSQEGWSSDEQFFGPGTRLTVL.

This clonotype showed up many times. The CDR3 nucleotides are TGTGCCAGCAGCTCGCCGGTTACAGGAGGCTATGGCTACACCTTC. Protein sequence: CASSSPVTGGYGYTF. The rearrangement joins TRBV5-6 to TRBJ1-2; tentative D call: TRBD1 (5 bases). There are 15 residues in the CDR3. Germline V gene data show CDR1 as SGHDT and CDR2 as YYEEEE. V was cut by 3 bases and J by 4 bases, with 16 bases left in between.

This clonotype was counted many times. CDR3 in DNA: TGTGCCAGCAGCCCGACTAGCGGGGGGTACACCGGGGAGCTGTTTTTT. Translating gives CASSPTSGGYTGELFF. This chain connects TRBV5-4 to TRBJ2-2, with 13 bases fitting TRBD2. Germline V gives CDR1 SGHNT, CDR2 YYREEE (reference sequence). The CDR3 has 16 amino acids. J was trimmed by 3 bases and V by 4 bases; bases with no gene match: 3.

This chain connects TRBV11-2 to TRBJ2-4, with 9 bases that match TRBD2. Germline V gene data show CDR1 as SGHAT and CDR2 as FQNNGV. V trimming: 0 bases; J trimming: 0 bases; junction bases outside the gene matches: 3. The CDR3 contains 17 residues. This CDR3 is CASSLDARGGAKNIQYF. The CDR3 DNA reads as TGTGCCAGCAGCTTAGATGCGCGGGGGGGAGCCAAAAACATTCAGTACTTC.

This chain links TRBV3-1 with TRBJ2-5, with a tentative D call TRBD1 (6 bases). The CDR3 sequence is 14 residues long. The germline gives CDR1 LGHDT, CDR2 YNNKEL (reference sequence). Trimming pared 4 bases from V and 2 bases from J, leaving 11 bases between. Here the CDR3 DNA reads TGTGCCAGCAGCCCCGGACAGCTTCAAGAGACCCAGTACTTC. Its protein product is CASSPGQLQETQYF.

This clonotype was counted many times. J is TRBJ2-5 and V is TRBV12-3 or TRBV12-4, with D unclear. The CDR3 length is 11 residues. Trimming left V 10 bases short and J 5 bases short, with 11 bases between. CDR3 amino acids: CATSVGETQYF. In DNA form, the CDR3 reads TGTGCCACCTCAGTTGGTGAGACCCAGTACTTC.

The sample holds a few counts of this clonotype. V gene TRBV12-3 or TRBV12-4 combines with J gene TRBJ1-5; unclear D gene. The germline V and J ends were trimmed by 3 bases and 3 bases, with 12 bases remaining between them. The CDR3 has 15 residues. In DNA, the CDR3 is TGTGCCAGCAGTTTGAGGACTGGTTACAATCAGCCCCAGCATTTT. Translation gives CASSLRTGYNQPQHF.

The chain links TRBV6-5 to TRBJ2-7, with TRBD1 as a possible D gene (6 bases). CDR3 length equals 16 residues. With 0 bases removed from V and 2 bases from J, the gap between germline ends came to 14 bases. In germline, CDR1 is MNHEY, CDR2 SVGAGI. The DNA for the CDR3 is TGTGCCAGCAGTTACTCCGGTGCAGGGGTAACCTACGAGCAGTACTTC. Its translation is CASSYSGAGVTYEQYF.

There are many counts of this clonotype. The genes are TRBV3-1 and TRBJ1-3; the D is unclear. The CDR3 consists of 15 residues. The germline V gene encodes CDR1 LGHDT and CDR2 YNNKEL (reference sequence). V was trimmed by 4 bases and J by 0 bases, leaving 10 bases between them. CDR3 protein: CASSPPGYSGNTIYF. The CDR3 coding sequence is TGTGCCAGCAGCCCGCCCGGTTACTCTGGAAACACCATATATTTT.

The chain joins TRBV6-1 to TRBJ2-3, with D tentatively TRBD2 (6 bases). CDR1 is MNHNS and CDR2 is SASEGT in the germline V gene. Trimming stripped 6 bases from V and 5 bases from J, with 12 bases between. The CDR3 is 13 amino acids. The CDR3 sequence is CASRTSPEDTQYF. CDR3 DNA: TGTGCCAGCAGGACTAGTCCGGAAGATACGCAGTATTTT.